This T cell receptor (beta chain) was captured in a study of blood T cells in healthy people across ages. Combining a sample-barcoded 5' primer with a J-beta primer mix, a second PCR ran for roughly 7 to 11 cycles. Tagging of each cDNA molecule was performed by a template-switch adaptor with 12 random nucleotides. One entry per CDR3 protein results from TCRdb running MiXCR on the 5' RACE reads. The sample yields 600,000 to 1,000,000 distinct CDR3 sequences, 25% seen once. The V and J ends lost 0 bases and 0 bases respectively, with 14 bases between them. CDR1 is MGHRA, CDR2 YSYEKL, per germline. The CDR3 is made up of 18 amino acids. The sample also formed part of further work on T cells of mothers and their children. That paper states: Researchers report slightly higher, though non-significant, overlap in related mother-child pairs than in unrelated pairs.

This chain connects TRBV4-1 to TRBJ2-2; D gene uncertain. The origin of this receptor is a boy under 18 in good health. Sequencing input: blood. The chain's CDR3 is CASSQEPVAATNTGELFF. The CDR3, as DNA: TGCGCCAGCAGCCAAGAACCTGTGGCGGCTACGAACACCGGGGAGCTGTTTTTT.